This TCR beta chain was sequenced for a study of T-cell memory formation after mild COVID-19. Notes on the study in general: Mainly CM and EM harbored the contracting CD4+ clones; mainly EMRA harbored the CD8+ ones. CD4/CD8 balance held among clones contracting day 15 to 85, and later expanders leaned CD4+.

TCRdb recomputed calls from the 5' RACE reads with MiXCR, one row per CDR3 protein. Of about 600,000 distinct CDR3 sequences listed, approximately 21% are singletons. Details on this clonotype: What it recognizes is unknown.

The sample consisted of PBMCs or a T cell subset sorted from them (not recorded which). This sequence originates from an adult woman who had mild COVID-19 (a few samples of this study predate the infection). Cell type and time point are not known.

The CDR3 region has the DNA TGTGCCAGCAGCTTGGCGGGGACAGGGGGCTTGGAGACCCAGTACTTC. The encoded protein is CASSLAGTGGLETQYF. This rearrangement joins TRBV5-5 to TRBJ2-5; TRBD1 matches 12 bases. In germline, CDR1 is SGHKS, CDR2 YYEKEE (reference sequence). There are 16 residues in the CDR3. V gave up 0 bases and J gave up 5 bases; unmatched junction bases: 5.